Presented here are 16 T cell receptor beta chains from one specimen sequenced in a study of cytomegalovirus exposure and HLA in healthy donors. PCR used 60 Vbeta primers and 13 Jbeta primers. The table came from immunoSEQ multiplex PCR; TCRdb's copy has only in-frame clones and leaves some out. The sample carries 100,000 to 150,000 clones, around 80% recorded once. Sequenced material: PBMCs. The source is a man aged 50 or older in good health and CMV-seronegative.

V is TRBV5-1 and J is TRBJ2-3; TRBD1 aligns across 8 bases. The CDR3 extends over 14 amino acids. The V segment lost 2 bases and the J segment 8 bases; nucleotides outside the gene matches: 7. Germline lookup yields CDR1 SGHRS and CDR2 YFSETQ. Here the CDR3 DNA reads TGCGCCAGCAGCTTTCCGACAGGGGAAGCTACGCAGTATTTT. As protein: CASSFPTGEATQYF.

CDR3 DNA sequence: TGTGCCAGCAGCCAGAGACACCATGCGATCGACGAGCAGTACTTC. The encoded protein is CASSQRHHAIDEQYF. The rearrangement links TRBV7-2 to TRBJ2-7; D gene ambiguous. Trimming cost V 5 bases and J 5 bases, with 19 bases left between them. CDR3 length: 15 amino acids. In germline, CDR1 is SGHTA, CDR2 FQGNSA.

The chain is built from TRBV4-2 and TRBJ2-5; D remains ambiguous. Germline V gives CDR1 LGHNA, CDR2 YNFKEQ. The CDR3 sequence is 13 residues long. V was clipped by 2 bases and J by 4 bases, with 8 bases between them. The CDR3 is CASSQSTSETQYF. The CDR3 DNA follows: TGTGCCAGCAGCCAATCCACATCAGAGACCCAGTACTTC.

CDR3 sequence (DNA): TGTGCCTGGAGTGTACAGGCCACCGGGGAGCTGTTTTTT. It specifies CAWSVQATGELFF. V gene TRBV30 combines with J gene TRBJ2-2, with D possibly being TRBD1 (5 bases). The CDR3 covers 13 residues. Trimming left V 0 bases short and J 4 bases short, with 6 bases between. Germline CDR1 GTSNPN, CDR2 SVGIG (reference sequence).

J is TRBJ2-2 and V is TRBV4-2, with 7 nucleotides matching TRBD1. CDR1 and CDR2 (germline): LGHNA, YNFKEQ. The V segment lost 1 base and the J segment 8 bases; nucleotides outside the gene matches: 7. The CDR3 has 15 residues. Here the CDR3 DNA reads TGTGCCAGCAGCCAAGGGACAGGCTTGGAAGGGGAGCTGTTTTTT. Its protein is CASSQGTGLEGELFF.

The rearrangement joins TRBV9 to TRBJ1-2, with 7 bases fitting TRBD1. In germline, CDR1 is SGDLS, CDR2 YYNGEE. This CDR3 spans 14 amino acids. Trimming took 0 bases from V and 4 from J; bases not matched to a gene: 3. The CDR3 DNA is TGTGCCAGCAGCGTAGGACAGGGAATCTATGGCTACACCTTC. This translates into CASSVGQGIYGYTF.

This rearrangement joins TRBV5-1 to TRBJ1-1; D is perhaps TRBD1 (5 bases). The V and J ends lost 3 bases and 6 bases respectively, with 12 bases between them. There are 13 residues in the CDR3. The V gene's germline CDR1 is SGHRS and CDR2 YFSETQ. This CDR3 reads CASSSWMGPEAFF. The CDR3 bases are TGCGCCAGCAGCTCCTGGATGGGGCCTGAAGCTTTCTTT.

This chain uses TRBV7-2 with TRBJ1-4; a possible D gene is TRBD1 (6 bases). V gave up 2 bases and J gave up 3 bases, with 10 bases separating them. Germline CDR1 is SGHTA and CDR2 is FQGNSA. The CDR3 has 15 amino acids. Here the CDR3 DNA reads TGTGCCAGCAGCTTACTAGGACAGCCTAATGAAAAACTGTTTTTT. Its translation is CASSLLGQPNEKLFF.

CDR3 residues: CASSIVASGPYEQYF. In DNA, the CDR3 is TGTGCCAGTAGTATAGTGGCTAGCGGGCCCTACGAGCAGTACTTC. The chain joins TRBV19 to TRBJ2-7; 8 bases map to TRBD2. Germline CDR1 and CDR2: LNHDA and SQIVND (reference sequence). The trim removed 1 base at V and 2 bases at J, leaving 4 bases unmatched. This CDR3 comprises 15 residues.

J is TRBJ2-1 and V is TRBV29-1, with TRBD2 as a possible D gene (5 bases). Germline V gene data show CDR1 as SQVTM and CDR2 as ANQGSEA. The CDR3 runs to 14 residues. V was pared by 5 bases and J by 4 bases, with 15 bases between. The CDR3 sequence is CSVPGDANYNEQFF. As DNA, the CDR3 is TGCAGCGTTCCCGGGGATGCTAATTACAATGAGCAGTTCTTC.

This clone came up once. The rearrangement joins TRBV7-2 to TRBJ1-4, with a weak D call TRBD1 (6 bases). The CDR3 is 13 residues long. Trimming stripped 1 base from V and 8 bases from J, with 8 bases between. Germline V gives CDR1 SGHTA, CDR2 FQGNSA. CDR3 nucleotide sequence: TGTGCCAGCAGCTTAGTTGGGGGCGAAAAACTGTTTTTT. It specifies CASSLVGGEKLFF.

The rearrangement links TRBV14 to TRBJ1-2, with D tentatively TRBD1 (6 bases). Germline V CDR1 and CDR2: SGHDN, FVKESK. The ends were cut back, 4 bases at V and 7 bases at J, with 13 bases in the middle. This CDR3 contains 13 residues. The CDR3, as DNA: TGTGCCAGCAGCCGGAGCAGGGGCCTTGGCTACACCTTC. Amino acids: CASSRSRGLGYTF.

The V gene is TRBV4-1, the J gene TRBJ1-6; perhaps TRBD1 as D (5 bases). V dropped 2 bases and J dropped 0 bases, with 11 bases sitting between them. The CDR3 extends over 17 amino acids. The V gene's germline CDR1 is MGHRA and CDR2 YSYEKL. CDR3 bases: TGCGCCAGCAGCCAAAAGGGGTTCGGCTCCTATAATTCACCCCTCCACTTT. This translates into CASSQKGFGSYNSPLHF.

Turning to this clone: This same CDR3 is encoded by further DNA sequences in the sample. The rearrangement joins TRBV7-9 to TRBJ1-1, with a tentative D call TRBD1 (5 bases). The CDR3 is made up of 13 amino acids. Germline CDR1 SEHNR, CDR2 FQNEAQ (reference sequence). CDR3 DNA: TGTGCGAGCGGACCGGGGGGGAATCCTGAAGCTTTCTTT. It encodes CASGPGGNPEAFF.

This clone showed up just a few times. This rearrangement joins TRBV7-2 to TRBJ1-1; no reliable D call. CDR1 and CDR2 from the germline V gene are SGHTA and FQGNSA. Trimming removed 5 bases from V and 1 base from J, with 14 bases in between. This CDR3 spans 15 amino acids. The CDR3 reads CASSRVRGSNTEAFF. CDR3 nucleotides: TGTGCCAGCAGCCGGGTGCGGGGATCGAACACTGAAGCTTTCTTT.

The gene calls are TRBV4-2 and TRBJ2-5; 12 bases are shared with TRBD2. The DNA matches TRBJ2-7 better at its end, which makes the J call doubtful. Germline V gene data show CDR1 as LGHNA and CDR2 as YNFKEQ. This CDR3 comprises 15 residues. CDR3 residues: CASSPGLAGSYEQYF. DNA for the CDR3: TGTGCCAGCAGCCCGGGACTAGCGGGCTCCTACGAGCAGTACTTC.